These 24 T cell receptor beta chains originate from one sample sequenced in a study of shared clonotypes between healthy human individuals. Sequenced by immunoSEQ multiplex PCR; TCRdb stores in-frame clones only, minus some. The data hold over a million clones, with around 74% observed a single time. The sample comprised memory CD4+ T cells sorted from blood. Subset here: CD45RA-negative fraction. The receptors were gathered from a man aged 18 to 29 in good health.

This chain uses TRBV5-1 with TRBJ1-4; D is unresolved. The CDR3 has 13 amino acids. CDR1 and CDR2 from the germline V gene are SGHRS and YFSETQ. V lost 4 bases, J lost 7 bases, and 11 bases lay in between. CDR3 bases: TGCGCCAGCAGCGCGGGGTTTCGTGAAAAACTGTTTTTT. Translation gives CASSAGFREKLFF.

The chain has TRBV6-5 and TRBJ2-7, with TRBD1 matching over 7 bases. Germline assignment: CDR1 MNHEY and CDR2 SVGAGI. V lost 5 bases, J lost 6 bases, and 10 bases stayed unmatched. This CDR3 has 14 residues. The chain's CDR3 is CASSGQVPDCEQYF. CDR3 bases: TGTGCCAGCAGTGGACAGGTCCCGGACTGCGAGCAGTACTTC.

This clone has only one observation. V usage is TRBV7-2 and J usage is TRBJ2-2; D possibly corresponds to TRBD1 (6 bases). The CDR3 is made up of 17 amino acids. Trimming pared 4 bases from V and 1 base from J, leaving 16 bases between. CDR1 is SGHTA, CDR2 FQGNSA, per germline. CDR3 bases: TGTGCCAGCAGCTCCCCCGCCGGGACACGGAACACCGGGGAGCTGTTTTTT. Residues: CASSSPAGTRNTGELFF.

The gene calls are TRBV4-1 and TRBJ2-7; D gene unclear. The germline CDR1 and CDR2 sequences are MGHRA and YSYEKL. This CDR3 contains 15 residues. Deletions cut 0 bases from V and 7 bases from J, with 16 bases between. The CDR3 is CASSQESLAAWEQYF. The CDR3 coding sequence is TGCGCCAGCAGCCAAGAGAGTTTGGCAGCATGGGAGCAGTACTTC.

The rearrangement joins TRBV2 to TRBJ1-1, with TRBD1 matching over 7 bases. Germline lookup yields CDR1 SNHLY and CDR2 FYNNEI. Trimming took 9 bases from V and 0 from J; bases not matched to a gene: 10. The CDR3 is 15 residues long. This chain's CDR3 is CASRPWDRMNTEAFF. CDR3 nucleotide sequence: TGTGCCAGTAGACCCTGGGACAGAATGAACACTGAAGCTTTCTTT.

The chain employs TRBV2 and TRBJ2-6; D is uncertain. The CDR3 contains 14 residues. Germline V gene data show CDR1 as SNHLY and CDR2 as FYNNEI. V gave up 6 bases and J gave up 4 bases, with 10 bases separating them. The CDR3 loop reads CASRDGTGANVLTF. In DNA form, the CDR3 reads TGTGCCAGCAGAGACGGAACAGGGGCCAACGTCCTGACTTTC.

The rearrangement joins TRBV7-3 to TRBJ2-1; D might be TRBD2 (6 bases). V shed 5 bases and J shed 7 bases, with 21 bases lying between them. Germline assignment: CDR1 SGHTA and CDR2 FQGTGA. The CDR3 contains 16 residues. The CDR3 is CASSPRLVIRRNEQFF. The CDR3 bases are TGTGCCAGCAGCCCAAGACTAGTTATCCGTAGAAATGAGCAGTTCTTC.

Remarks on this clone: Other DNA sequences of this sample code for an identical CDR3. The chain employs TRBV7-2 and TRBJ2-3; D may correspond to TRBD1 or TRBD2 (5 bases each). This CDR3 contains 14 residues. Germline assignment: CDR1 SGHTA and CDR2 FQGNSA. Trimming shortened V by 5 bases and J by 0 bases, and 9 bases separated the two germline ends. DNA of the CDR3: TGTGCCAGCAGCCTCGGGACCAGCACAGATACGCAGTATTTT. As protein: CASSLGTSTDTQYF.

Concerning this clone: Other DNA sequences from this sample encode an identical CDR3 as well. The chain carries TRBV7-9 and TRBJ1-1; D call uncertain. CDR3 length equals 13 residues. Trimming took off 1 base at V and 2 bases at J, with 5 bases between the two ends. Germline values: CDR1 SEHNR, CDR2 FQNEAQ (reference sequence). The CDR3 DNA reads as TGTGCCAGCAGCTTAGGAGCCAACACTGAAGCTTTCTTT. Translating it yields CASSLGANTEAFF. Drawing the rest from reference TRBV7-9 and TRBJ1-1, the complete variable domain is DTGVSQNPRHKITKRGQNVTFRCDPISEHNRLYWYRQTLGQGPEFLTYFQNEAQLEKSRLLSDRFSAERPKGSFSTLEIQRTEQGDSAMYLCASSLGANTEAFFGQGTRLTVV.

This chain uses TRBV5-5 with TRBJ2-5; maybe TRBD2 (6 bases). Trimming left V 2 bases short and J 2 bases short, with 7 bases between. The CDR3 is made up of 13 amino acids. Per the germline V gene, CDR1 is SGHKS and CDR2 is YYEKEE (reference sequence). The CDR3 reads CASSFGGQETQYF. The CDR3 DNA reads as TGTGCCAGCAGCTTTGGAGGGCAAGAGACCCAGTACTTC.

The V gene is TRBV6-5, the J gene TRBJ2-5; 7 bases map to TRBD2. Germline CDR1 is MNHEY and CDR2 is SVGAGI. V shed 5 bases and J 2 bases; nucleotides not matched to a gene: 2. This CDR3 region has 13 residues. The CDR3 DNA sequence: TGTGCCAGCAGTACTAGCGCGCAAGAGACCCAGTACTTC. It specifies CASSTSAQETQYF.

CDR3 region: CASSIGEGGFNQPQHF. DNA of the CDR3: TGTGCCAGTAGTATAGGGGAGGGGGGGTTCAATCAGCCCCAGCATTTT. The chain links TRBV19 to TRBJ1-5; tentative D call: TRBD1 (6 bases). This CDR3 comprises 16 residues. Germline V gene sequence: CDR1 LNHDA, CDR2 SQIVND (reference sequence). With 1 base removed from V and 3 bases from J, the gap between germline ends came to 13 bases.

This clone was seen many times. The chain employs TRBV5-4 and TRBJ2-7, with 8 bases matching TRBD1. CDR3 length: 13 residues. V lost 7 bases, J lost 2 bases, and 5 bases stayed unmatched. The germline V gene encodes CDR1 SGHNT and CDR2 YYREEE (reference sequence). The CDR3 is CASGRGQAYEQYF. The CDR3, as DNA: TGTGCCAGCGGAAGGGGACAGGCCTACGAGCAGTACTTC.

CDR3 protein: CAISDAASGRWTDTQYF. CDR3 bases: TGTGCCATCAGTGACGCGGCTAGCGGGAGGTGGACAGATACGCAGTATTTT. This chain joins TRBV10-3 and TRBJ2-3; TRBD2 aligns across 11 bases. The CDR3 runs 17 residues. V shed 3 bases, J shed 3 bases, and the junction held 8 bases outside the gene matches. Germline V lookup: CDR1 ENHRY, CDR2 SYGVKD.

This clone was counted once. V is TRBV5-6 and J is TRBJ2-7, with 13 nucleotides matching TRBD2. The V gene's germline CDR1 is SGHDT and CDR2 YYEEEE. This CDR3 has 17 residues. V was clipped by 3 bases and J by 0 bases; unmatched bases: 6. CDR3 amino acids: CASSSTSGRSRSYEQYF. DNA of the CDR3: TGTGCCAGCAGCTCGACTAGCGGGAGGTCCCGCTCCTACGAGCAGTACTTC.

This chain links TRBV5-5 with TRBJ1-2; possible D gene TRBD1, 6 bases. The germline V gene has CDR1 SGHKS and CDR2 YYEKEE (reference sequence). The V end lost 0 bases, the J end lost 8 bases, and 11 bases lay between the germline ends. The CDR3 extends over 13 amino acids. CDR3 in amino acids: CASSLEQGLGYTF. In nucleotides, the CDR3 is TGTGCCAGCAGCTTGGAACAGGGTTTGGGCTACACCTTC.

As regards this clone: The final CDR3 position lacks the conserved phenylalanine or tryptophan, pointing to a likely read error. Because the CDR3's place on the DNA is in doubt, the DNA is left out and the CDR3 is given as listed by TCRdb. This sequence joins TRBV11-2 and TRBJ1-4. The CDR3 extends over 13 residues, inclusive of both ends. Germline V gene sequence: CDR1 SGHAT, CDR2 FQNNGV. CDR3 sequence: CASSSARRDYVFS.

V gene TRBV10-3 combines with J gene TRBJ2-2; the D gene is possibly TRBD1 (6 bases). V lost 4 bases and J lost 6, with 12 bases in between. Germline lookup yields CDR1 ENHRY and CDR2 SYGVKD. This CDR3 contains 14 residues. The CDR3 region is CAISGQGLAGELFF. The CDR3 DNA is TGTGCCATCAGTGGGCAGGGGTTGGCCGGGGAGCTGTTTTTT.

The chain couples TRBV10-3 to TRBJ2-5; D might be TRBD2 (6 bases). This CDR3 region has 14 residues. The germline gives CDR1 ENHRY, CDR2 SYGVKD. Between the trimmed V and J ends, which lost 0 bases and 5 bases, there was a span of 10 bases. CDR3 DNA: TGTGCCATCAGTGAGTCGGCAGGGAGGGAGACCCAGTACTTC. This gives the protein CAISESAGRETQYF.

The genes are TRBV7-3 and TRBJ2-3, with D uncertain. This CDR3 comprises 16 residues. Trimming removed 6 bases at V and 0 bases at J, with 16 bases between. Germline V gene sequence: CDR1 SGHTA, CDR2 FQGTGA. The CDR3 DNA follows: TGTGCCAGCAGAGTTGGGCGGCTTGGGAGCACAGATACGCAGTATTTT. This translates into CASRVGRLGSTDTQYF.

The chain combines TRBV4-1 with TRBJ2-6; 8 bases match TRBD2. The length of the CDR3 is 17 residues. CDR1 and CDR2 (germline): MGHRA, YSYEKL. V shed 6 bases, J shed 0 bases, and the junction held 7 bases outside the gene matches. As DNA, the CDR3 is TGCGCCAGCAGGCCAGCGGGGGTAAGCTCTGGGGCCAACGTCCTGACTTTC. It codes for CASRPAGVSSGANVLTF.

The gene calls are TRBV5-4 and TRBJ2-5; possible D gene TRBD2, 6 bases. The CDR3 has 14 amino acids. Trimming took 1 base from V and 5 from J, leaving 12 bases between them. Germline V gene lookup returns CDR1 SGHNT and CDR2 YYREEE (reference sequence). The CDR3 DNA is TGTGCCAGCAGCTTGTACTTAGGAGGGGAGACCCAGTACTTC. Translated, it gives CASSLYLGGETQYF.

The chain couples TRBV6-1 to TRBJ1-5, with no clear D. With 6 bases removed from V and 0 bases from J, the gap between germline ends came to 9 bases. The germline gives CDR1 MNHNS, CDR2 SASEGT. CDR3 size: 14 residues. This chain's CDR3 is CASRDDYSNQPQHF. In DNA form, the CDR3 reads TGTGCCAGCAGGGATGACTATAGCAATCAGCCCCAGCATTTT.

The rearrangement links TRBV7-2 to TRBJ1-5; D gene unclear. Deletions cut 6 bases from V and 1 base from J, with 16 bases between. The CDR3 is made up of 16 amino acids. The germline V gene encodes CDR1 SGHTA and CDR2 FQGNSA. The CDR3 loop reads CASRGYRVSSNQPQHF. CDR3 in DNA: TGTGCCAGCAGGGGTTACCGCGTTTCGAGCAATCAGCCCCAGCATTTT.